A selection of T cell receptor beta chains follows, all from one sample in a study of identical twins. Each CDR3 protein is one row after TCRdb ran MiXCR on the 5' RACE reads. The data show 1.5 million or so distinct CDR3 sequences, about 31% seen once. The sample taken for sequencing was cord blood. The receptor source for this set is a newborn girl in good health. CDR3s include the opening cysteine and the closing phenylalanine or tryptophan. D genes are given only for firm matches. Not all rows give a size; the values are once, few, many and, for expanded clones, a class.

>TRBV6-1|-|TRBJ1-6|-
TGTGCCAGCAGCCCGGACGTCTCCTATAATTCACCCCTCCACTTT
CASSPDVSYNSPLHF
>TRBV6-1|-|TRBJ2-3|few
TGTGCCAGCAGTGAACAGGGTAATACGCAGTATTTT
CASSEQGNTQYF
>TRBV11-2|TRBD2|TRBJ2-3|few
TGTGCCAGCAGCTTTGGCGGGGGGGCTGTTACAGATACGCAGTATTTT
CASSFGGGAVTDTQYF
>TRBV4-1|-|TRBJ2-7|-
TGCGCCAGCAGCCAAGGGCGACACCCCTCCTACAATGAGCAGTACTTC
CASSQGRHPSYNEQYF
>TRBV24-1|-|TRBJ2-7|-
TGTGCCACCAGGGACAGGGAGGGCTACGAGCAGTACTTC
CATRDREGYEQYF
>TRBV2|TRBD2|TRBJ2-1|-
TGTGCCAGCAGTGATCAATCCTTAGCGGGAGTCCCCTACAATGAGCAGTTCTTC
CASSDQSLAGVPYNEQFF
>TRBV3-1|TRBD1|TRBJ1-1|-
TGTGCCAGCAGTGAGGACAGGGAGTCCACTGAAGCTTTCTTT
CASSEDRESTEAFF
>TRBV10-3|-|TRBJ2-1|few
TGTGCCATCAGTGCGGGCGGCAAGACCAATGAGCAGTTCTTC
CAISAGGKTNEQFF
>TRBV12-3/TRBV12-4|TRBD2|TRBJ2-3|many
TGTGCCAGCAGTTTGAGACTAGCGGAGGCAGATACGCAGTATTTT
CASSLRLAEADTQYF
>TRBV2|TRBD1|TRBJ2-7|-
TGTGCCAGCAGCCGGGACAGGCGCTCCTACGAGCAGTACTTC
CASSRDRRSYEQYF
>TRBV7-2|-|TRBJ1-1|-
TGTGCCAGCAGCTTATACGGAGGCGGGTTTAACACTGAAGCTTTCTTT
CASSLYGGGFNTEAFF
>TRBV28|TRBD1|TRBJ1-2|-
TGTGCCAGCAGTCCCATAGCCGGACAGGGGGTTTATGGCTACACCTTC
CASSPIAGQGVYGYTF
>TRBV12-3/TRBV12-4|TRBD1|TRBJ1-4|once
TGTGCCAGCAGTCACGGGACAGAGAATGAAAAACTGTTTTTT
CASSHGTENEKLFF
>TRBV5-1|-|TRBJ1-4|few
TGCGCCAGCAGCTTGGAACCGGGGACTAATGAAAAACTGTTTTTT
CASSLEPGTNEKLFF
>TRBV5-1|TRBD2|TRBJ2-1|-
TGCGCCAGCAGCTTGGTCCTAGCGGGGGTCTCCTACAATGAGCAGTTCTTC
CASSLVLAGVSYNEQFF
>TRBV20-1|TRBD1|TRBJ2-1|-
TGCAGTGCCCCGGCACAGGGGGCTAATGAGCAGTTCTTC
CSAPAQGANEQFF
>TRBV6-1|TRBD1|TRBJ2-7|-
TGTGCCAGCAGTGAAGTTACCGGGACAGGGGTCGAGCAGTACTTC
CASSEVTGTGVEQYF
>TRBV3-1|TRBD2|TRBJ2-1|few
TGTGCCAGCAGCCAACTAGCGGGGGTGGGGAATGAGCAGTTCTTC
CASSQLAGVGNEQFF
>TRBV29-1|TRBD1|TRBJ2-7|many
TGCAGCGTGACAGGGGTCGCCTACGAGCAGTACTTC
CSVTGVAYEQYF
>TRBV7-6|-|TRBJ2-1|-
TGTGCCAGCGGCTTTTACTCAAACAATGAGCAGTTCTTC
CASGFYSNNEQFF
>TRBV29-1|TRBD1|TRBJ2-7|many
TGCAGCGTTGACGGACAGGGAACCTACGAGCAGTACTTC
CSVDGQGTYEQYF
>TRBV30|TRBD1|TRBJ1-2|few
TGTGCCTGGAGGATTCAGGGGGCGAACGCTTATGGCTACACCTTC
CAWRIQGANAYGYTF
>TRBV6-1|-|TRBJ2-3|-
TGTGCCAGCAGTGACAACCTCCGGGGGCTTGGAGATACGCAGTATTTT
CASSDNLRGLGDTQYF
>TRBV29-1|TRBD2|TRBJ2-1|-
TGCAGCGTTGAAGATCGGCGGGGGGGCAATGAGCAGTTCTTC
CSVEDRRGGNEQFF
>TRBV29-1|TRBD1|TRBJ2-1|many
TGCAGCGTTCATTCAGGGGGCAATGAGCAGTTCTTC
CSVHSGGNEQFF
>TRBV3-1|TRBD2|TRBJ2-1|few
TGTGCCAGCAGCCATCTTTGGACTAGCGGGAGAGGGGAGACCCAGTTCTTC
CASSHLWTSGRGETQFF
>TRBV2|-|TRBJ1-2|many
TGTGCCAGCAGTGAAGCGGCAGCTAACTATGGCTACACCTTC
CASSEAAANYGYTF
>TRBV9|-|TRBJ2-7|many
TGTGCCAGCAGCGTAGGGACGGCCTCCTACGAGCAGTACTTC
CASSVGTASYEQYF
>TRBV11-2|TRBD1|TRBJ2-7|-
TGTGCCAGCAGCTTAAAGTCCCGGGACAGGTACGAGCAGTACTTC
CASSLKSRDRYEQYF
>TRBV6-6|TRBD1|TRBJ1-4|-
TGTGCCAGCAGTAGCCTACAGGGGAGGTGGAATGAAAAACTGTTTTTT
CASSSLQGRWNEKLFF
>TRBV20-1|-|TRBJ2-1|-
TGCAGTTCTAGATTCCGGGAGTGGCTGTTCTTC
CSSRFREWLFF
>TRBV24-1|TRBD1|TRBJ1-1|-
TGTGCCACCAGTGTCTCCGGGACAGGCGCTGAAGCTTTCTTT
CATSVSGTGAEAFF
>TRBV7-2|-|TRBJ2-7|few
TGTGCCAGCAGCTTAGTTAACGGGGAAAGCTACGAGCAGTACTTC
CASSLVNGESYEQYF
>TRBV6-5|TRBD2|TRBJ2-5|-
TGTGCCAGCAGTTACTCGCGACTAGGCGGGGGGAAGGCCCTCCAAGAGACCCAGTACTTC
CASSYSRLGGGKALQETQYF
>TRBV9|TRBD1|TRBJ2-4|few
TGTGCCAGCAGCGACCGGACAGGGGGGACCAAAAACATTCAGTACTTC
CASSDRTGGTKNIQYF
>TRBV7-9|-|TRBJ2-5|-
TGTGCCAGCAGCTTAGCCCGGAGGCAATTCGGGACCCAGTACTTC
CASSLARRQFGTQYF
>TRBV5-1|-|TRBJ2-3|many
TGTGCCAGCAGTTTAATAGCAGATACGCAGTATTTT
CASSLIADTQYF
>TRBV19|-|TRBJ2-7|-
TGTGCCAGTAGTATTAGCGGAGGGAGGTACGAGCAGTACTTC
CASSISGGRYEQYF
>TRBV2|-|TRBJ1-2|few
TGTGCCAGCAGTGCCCCGGGACAAGGTCAAGGGAACTATGGCTACACCTTC
CASSAPGQGQGNYGYTF
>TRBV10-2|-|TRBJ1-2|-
TGCGCCAGCAAGGGGACAATCCAGGATGGCTACACCTTC
CASKGTIQDGYTF
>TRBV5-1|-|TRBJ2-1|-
TGCGCCAGCAGCTTGTTACAGCCAAGGAACAATGAGCAGTTCTTC
CASSLLQPRNNEQFF
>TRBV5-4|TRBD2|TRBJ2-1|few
TGTGCCAGCAGCACGAGACTAGCGGGGCCAACCTACAATGAGCAGTTCTTC
CASSTRLAGPTYNEQFF
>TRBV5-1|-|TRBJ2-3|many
TGCGCCAGCAGTCCCACTAGTCCCTACACAGATACGCAGTATTTT
CASSPTSPYTDTQYF
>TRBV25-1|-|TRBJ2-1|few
TGTGCCAGCAGTGGGGGAACAGGGAGGGCCTACAATGAGCAGTTCTTC
CASSGGTGRAYNEQFF
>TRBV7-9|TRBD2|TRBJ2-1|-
TGTGCCAGCAGCTCCGTCCTAGCGGGGGGGCTTAATGAGCAGTTCTTC
CASSSVLAGGLNEQFF
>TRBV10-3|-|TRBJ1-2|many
TGTGCCATCAGTGAGTTGAGGACTAACTATGGCTACACCTTC
CAISELRTNYGYTF
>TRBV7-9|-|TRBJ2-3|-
TGTGCCAGCAGCTTAGCCCCACTAGTGCCCACAGATACGCAGTATTTT
CASSLAPLVPTDTQYF
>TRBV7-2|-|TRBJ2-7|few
TGTGCCAGCAGCTTAGTGGTGGACTACGAGCAGTACTTC
CASSLVVDYEQYF
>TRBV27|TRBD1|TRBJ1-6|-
TGTGCCAGCAGTGGTTCCGGGACAGGTGCAGTGCCCCTCCACTTT
CASSGSGTGAVPLHF
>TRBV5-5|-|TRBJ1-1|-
TGTGCCAGCAGCTTGGGTGCAGGGTTGGGCACTGAAGCTTTCTTT
CASSLGAGLGTEAFF
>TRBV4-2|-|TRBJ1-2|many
TGTGCCAGCAGCCAAGAGGGTAAAGGCTACTATGGCTACACCTTC
CASSQEGKGYYGYTF
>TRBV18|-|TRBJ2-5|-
TGTGCCAGCCCACTCAAGAATAATCAAGAGACCCAGTACTTC
CASPLKNNQETQYF
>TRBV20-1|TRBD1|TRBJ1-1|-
TGCAGTGCGGACAGGGTTCGGACTGAAGCTTTCTTT
CSADRVRTEAFF
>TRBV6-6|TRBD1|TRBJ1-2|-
TGTGCCAGCAGTTACCCAGGGACAGGGCTCGACTATGGCTACACCTTC
CASSYPGTGLDYGYTF
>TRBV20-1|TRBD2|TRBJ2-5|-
TGCAGTGCTAGAGATTGGGGGACTAGCGGCCGTCAAGAGACCCAGTACTTC
CSARDWGTSGRQETQYF
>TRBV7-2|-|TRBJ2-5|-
TGTGCCAGCAGAATTGGAGCAGCCATCGGGACCCAGTACTTC
CASRIGAAIGTQYF
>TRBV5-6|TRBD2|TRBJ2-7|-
TGTGCCAGCAGCTTGGCCGCTAGCGGGGTTTACAATGAGCAGTACTTC
CASSLAASGVYNEQYF
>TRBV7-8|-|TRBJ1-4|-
TGTGCCAGCAGCTTAGATCCGGCCTGGGGGCTGTTTTTT
CASSLDPAWGLFF
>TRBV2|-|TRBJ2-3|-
TGTGCCAGCTCACTGGGGGCGGGAGTCGAAGGAACAGATACGCAGTATTTT
CASSLGAGVEGTDTQYF